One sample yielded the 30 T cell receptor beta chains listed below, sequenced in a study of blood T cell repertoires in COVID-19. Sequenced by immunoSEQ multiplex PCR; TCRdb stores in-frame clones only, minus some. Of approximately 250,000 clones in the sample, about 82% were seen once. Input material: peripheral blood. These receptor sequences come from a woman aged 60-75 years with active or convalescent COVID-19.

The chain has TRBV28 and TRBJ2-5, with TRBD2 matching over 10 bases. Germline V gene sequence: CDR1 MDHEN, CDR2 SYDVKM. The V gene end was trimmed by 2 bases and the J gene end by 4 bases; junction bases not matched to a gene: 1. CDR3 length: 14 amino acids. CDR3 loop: CASSLLAGVETQYF. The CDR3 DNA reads TGTGCCAGCAGTTTACTAGCGGGGGTAGAGACCCAGTACTTC.

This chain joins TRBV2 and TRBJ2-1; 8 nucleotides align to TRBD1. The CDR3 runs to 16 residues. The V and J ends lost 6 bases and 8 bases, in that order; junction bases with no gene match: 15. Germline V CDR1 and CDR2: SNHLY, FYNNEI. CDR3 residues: CASRGVGQGSSDEQFF. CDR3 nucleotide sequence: TGTGCCAGCAGGGGGGTTGGACAGGGTAGTAGTGATGAGCAGTTCTTC.

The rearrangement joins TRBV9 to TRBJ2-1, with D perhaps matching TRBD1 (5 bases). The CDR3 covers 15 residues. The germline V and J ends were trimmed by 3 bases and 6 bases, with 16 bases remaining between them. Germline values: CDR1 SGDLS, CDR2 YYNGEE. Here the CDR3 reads CASSGTGIRGNEQFF. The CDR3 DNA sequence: TGTGCCAGCAGCGGGACCGGTATTAGGGGCAATGAGCAGTTCTTC.

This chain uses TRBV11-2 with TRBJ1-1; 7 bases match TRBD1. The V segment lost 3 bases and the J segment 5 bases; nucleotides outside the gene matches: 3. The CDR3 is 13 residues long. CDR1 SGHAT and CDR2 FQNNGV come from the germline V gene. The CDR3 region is CASSLPGGTEAFF. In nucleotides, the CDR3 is TGTGCCAGCAGCTTGCCAGGGGGGACTGAAGCTTTCTTT.

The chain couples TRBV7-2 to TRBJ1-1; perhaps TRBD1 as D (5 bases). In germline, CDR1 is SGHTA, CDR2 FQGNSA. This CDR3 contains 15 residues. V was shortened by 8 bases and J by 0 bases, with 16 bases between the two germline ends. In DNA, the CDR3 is TGTGCCAGCCGCCCGCCCGGGGGGGTGAACACTGAAGCTTTCTTT. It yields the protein CASRPPGGVNTEAFF.

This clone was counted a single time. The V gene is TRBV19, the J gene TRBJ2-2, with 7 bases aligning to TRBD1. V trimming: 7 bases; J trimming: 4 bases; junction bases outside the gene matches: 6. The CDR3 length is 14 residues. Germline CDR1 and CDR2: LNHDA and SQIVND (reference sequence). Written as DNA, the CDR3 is TGTGCCAGTACCAGGGACAGCCTCACCGGGGAGCTGTTTTTT. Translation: CASTRDSLTGELFF.

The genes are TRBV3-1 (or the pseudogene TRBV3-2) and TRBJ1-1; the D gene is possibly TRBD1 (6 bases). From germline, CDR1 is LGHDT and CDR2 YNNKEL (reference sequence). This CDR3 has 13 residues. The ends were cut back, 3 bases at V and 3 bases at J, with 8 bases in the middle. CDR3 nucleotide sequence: TGTGCCAGCAGCCAGGGGGCGGACACTGAAGCTTTCTTT. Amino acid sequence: CASSQGADTEAFF.

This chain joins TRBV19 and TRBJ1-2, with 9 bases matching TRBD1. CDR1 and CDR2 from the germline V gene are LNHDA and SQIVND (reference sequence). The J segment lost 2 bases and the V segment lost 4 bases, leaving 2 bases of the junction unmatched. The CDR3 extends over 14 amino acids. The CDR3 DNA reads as TGTGCCAGTAGTACCGGGACAGGGAACTATGGCTACACCTTC. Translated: CASSTGTGNYGYTF.

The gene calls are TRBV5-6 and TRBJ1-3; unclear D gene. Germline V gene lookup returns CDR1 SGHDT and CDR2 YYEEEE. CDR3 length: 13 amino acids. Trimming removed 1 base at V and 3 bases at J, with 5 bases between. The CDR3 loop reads CASSLSVGNTIYF. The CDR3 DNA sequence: TGTGCCAGCAGCTTGTCTGTTGGAAACACCATATATTTT.

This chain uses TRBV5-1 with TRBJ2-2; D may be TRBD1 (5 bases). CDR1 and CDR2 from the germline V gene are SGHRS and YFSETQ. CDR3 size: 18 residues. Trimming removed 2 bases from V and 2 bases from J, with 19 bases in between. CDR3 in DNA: TGCGCCAGCAGCTTAAGAGCCTCGACAGCAACTAACACCGGGGAGCTGTTTTTT. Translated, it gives CASSLRASTATNTGELFF.

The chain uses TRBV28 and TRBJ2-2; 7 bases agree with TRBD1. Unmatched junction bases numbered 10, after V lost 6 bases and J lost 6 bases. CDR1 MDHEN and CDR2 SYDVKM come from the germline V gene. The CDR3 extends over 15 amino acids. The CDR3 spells CASSPTGSMPGELFF. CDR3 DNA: TGTGCCAGCAGCCCGACAGGGTCAATGCCCGGGGAGCTGTTTTTT.

CDR3 nucleotides: TGTGCCAGCAGTCGGACAGGAGGTTCCTCTGGGGCCAACGTCCTGACTTTC. Translating it yields CASSRTGGSSGANVLTF. The chain has TRBV6-6 and TRBJ2-6, with 7 bases matching TRBD1. The J segment lost 0 bases and the V segment lost 5 bases, leaving 7 bases of the junction unmatched. The CDR3 covers 17 residues. CDR1 is MNHNY and CDR2 is SVGAGI in the germline V gene (reference sequence).

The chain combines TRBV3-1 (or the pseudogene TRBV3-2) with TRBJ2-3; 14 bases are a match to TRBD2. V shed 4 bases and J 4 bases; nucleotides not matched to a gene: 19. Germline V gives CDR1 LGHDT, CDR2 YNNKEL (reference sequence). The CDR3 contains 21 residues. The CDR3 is CASSLVLPGLAGVPGADTQYF. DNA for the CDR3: TGTGCCAGCAGCCTTGTATTACCGGGACTAGCGGGAGTACCCGGCGCAGATACGCAGTATTTT.

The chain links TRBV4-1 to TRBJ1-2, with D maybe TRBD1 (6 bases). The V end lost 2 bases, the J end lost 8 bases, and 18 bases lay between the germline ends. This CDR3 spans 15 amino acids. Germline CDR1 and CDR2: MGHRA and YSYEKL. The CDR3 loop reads CASSQMDSGQEGYTF. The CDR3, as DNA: TGCGCCAGCAGCCAAATGGACAGTGGCCAAGAGGGCTACACCTTC.

In nucleotides, the CDR3 is TGTGCCAGTAGTGTATCTAGCGGGAGAGCGCAGTACTTC. This translates into CASSVSSGRAQYF. The V call is TRBV19, the J call TRBJ2-7, with 10 bases matching TRBD2. J was trimmed by 9 bases and V by 5 bases; bases with no gene match: 7. This CDR3 has 13 residues. CDR1 is LNHDA, CDR2 SQIVND, per germline (reference sequence).

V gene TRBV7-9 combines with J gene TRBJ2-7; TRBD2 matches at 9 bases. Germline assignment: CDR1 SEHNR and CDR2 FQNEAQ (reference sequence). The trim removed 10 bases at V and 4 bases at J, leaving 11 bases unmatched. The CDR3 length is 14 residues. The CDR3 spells CAIRSTSGDYEQYF. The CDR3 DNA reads TGTGCCATCAGATCGACTAGCGGCGATTACGAGCAGTACTTC.

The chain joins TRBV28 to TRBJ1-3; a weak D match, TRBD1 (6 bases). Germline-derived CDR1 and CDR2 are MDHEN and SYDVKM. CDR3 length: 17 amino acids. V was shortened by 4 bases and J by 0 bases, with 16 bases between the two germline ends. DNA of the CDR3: TGTGCCAGCAGTTCGCACGAGGACAGCGTCTCTGGAAACACCATATATTTT. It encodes CASSSHEDSVSGNTIYF. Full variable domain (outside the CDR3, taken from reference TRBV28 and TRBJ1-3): DVKVTQSSRYLVKRTGEKVFLECVQDMDHENMFWYRQDPGLGLRLIYFSYDVKMKEKGDIPEGYSVSREKKERFSLILESASTNQTSMYLCASSSHEDSVSGNTIYFGEGSWLTVV.

The CDR3 DNA reads as TGTGCCAGCAGTTTACGGAGGGCGCAGGTCTATGGCTACACCTTC. This gives the protein CASSLRRAQVYGYTF. The chain is built from TRBV11-2 and TRBJ1-2; D not certain. The V gene's germline CDR1 is SGHAT and CDR2 FQNNGV. V was pared by 6 bases and J by 4 bases, with 18 bases between. CDR3 length equals 15 residues.

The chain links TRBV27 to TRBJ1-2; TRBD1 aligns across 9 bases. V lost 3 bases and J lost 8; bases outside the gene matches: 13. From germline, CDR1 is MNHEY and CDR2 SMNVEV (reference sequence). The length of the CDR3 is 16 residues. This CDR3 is CASSFSRDRVRGGYTF. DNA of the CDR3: TGTGCCAGCAGTTTCAGCCGGGACAGGGTCCGGGGGGGCTACACCTTC.

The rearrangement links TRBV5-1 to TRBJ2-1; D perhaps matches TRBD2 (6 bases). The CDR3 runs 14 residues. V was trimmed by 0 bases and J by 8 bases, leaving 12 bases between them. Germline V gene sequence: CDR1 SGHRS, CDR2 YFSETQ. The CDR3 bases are TGCGCCAGCAGCTTGGAGGCGGGAAGGGATGAGCAGTTCTTC. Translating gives CASSLEAGRDEQFF.

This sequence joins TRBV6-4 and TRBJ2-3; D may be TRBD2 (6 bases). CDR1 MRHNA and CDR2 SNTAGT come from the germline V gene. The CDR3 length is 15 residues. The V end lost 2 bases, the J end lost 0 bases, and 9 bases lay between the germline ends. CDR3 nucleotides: TGTGCCAGCAGTGACAACGGGGGAAGCACAGATACGCAGTATTTT. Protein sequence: CASSDNGGSTDTQYF.

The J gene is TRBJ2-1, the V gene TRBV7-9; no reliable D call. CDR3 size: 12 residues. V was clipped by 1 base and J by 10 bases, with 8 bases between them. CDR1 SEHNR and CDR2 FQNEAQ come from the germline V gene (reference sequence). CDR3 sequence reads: CASSLERLEQFF. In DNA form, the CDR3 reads TGTGCCAGCAGCTTAGAGCGTCTCGAGCAGTTCTTC.

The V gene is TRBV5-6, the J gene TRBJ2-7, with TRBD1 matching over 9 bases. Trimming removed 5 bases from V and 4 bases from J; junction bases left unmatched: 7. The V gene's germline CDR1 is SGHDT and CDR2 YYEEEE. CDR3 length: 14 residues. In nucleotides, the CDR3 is TGTGCCAGCAGAGAGACAGGGGGAGGTTACGAGCAGTACGTC. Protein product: CASRETGGGYEQYV.

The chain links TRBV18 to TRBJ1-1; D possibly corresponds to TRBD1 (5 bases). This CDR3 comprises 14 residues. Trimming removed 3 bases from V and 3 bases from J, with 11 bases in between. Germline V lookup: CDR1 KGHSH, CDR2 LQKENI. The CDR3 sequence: CASSPSRVDTEAFF. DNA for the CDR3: TGTGCCAGCTCACCGTCCAGGGTGGACACTGAAGCTTTCTTT.

The CDR3 sequence: CASSIGLLAQETQYF. The CDR3 DNA is TGTGCCAGTAGTATAGGACTACTAGCCCAAGAGACCCAGTACTTC. The chain recombines TRBV19 with TRBJ2-5; D is perhaps TRBD2 (6 bases). Trimming removed 1 base at V and 1 base at J, with 10 bases between. The CDR3 runs to 15 residues. CDR1 LNHDA and CDR2 SQIVND come from the germline V gene (reference sequence).

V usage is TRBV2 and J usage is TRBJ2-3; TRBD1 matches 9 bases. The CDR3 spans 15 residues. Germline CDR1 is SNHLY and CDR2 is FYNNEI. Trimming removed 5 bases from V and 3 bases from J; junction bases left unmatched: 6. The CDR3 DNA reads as TGTGCCAGCAGTCGCGGACAGGGGTGGACAGATACGCAGTATTTT. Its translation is CASSRGQGWTDTQYF.

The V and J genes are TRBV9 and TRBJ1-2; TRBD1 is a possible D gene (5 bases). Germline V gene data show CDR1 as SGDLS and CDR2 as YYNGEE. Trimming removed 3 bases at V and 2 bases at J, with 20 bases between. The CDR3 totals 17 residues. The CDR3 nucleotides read TGTGCCAGCAGCGGAGTCCCCCCAGGGAAGGACAACTATGGCTACACCTTC. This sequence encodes CASSGVPPGKDNYGYTF.

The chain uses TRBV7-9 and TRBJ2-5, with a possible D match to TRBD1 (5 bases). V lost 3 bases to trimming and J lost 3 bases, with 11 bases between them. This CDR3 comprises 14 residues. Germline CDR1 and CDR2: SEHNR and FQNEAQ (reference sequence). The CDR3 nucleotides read TGTGCCAGCAGCTTGTGGGTCAGGGAAGAGACCCAGTACTTC. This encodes CASSLWVREETQYF.

CDR3 in DNA: TGCGCCAGCAGCTTGTCAACAGATACGCAGTATTTT. Translating it yields CASSLSTDTQYF. This chain joins TRBV5-1 and TRBJ2-3, with unresolved D. Trimming left V 1 base short and J 3 bases short, with 3 bases between. Germline CDR1 and CDR2: SGHRS and YFSETQ. The CDR3 covers 12 residues. The full variable domain, in which reference TRBV5-1 and TRBJ2-3 provide the parts outside the CDR3, is KAGVTQTPRYLIKTRGQQVTLSCSPISGHRSVSWYQQTPGQGLQFLFEYFSETQRNKGNFPGRFSGRQFSNSRSEMNVSTLELGDSALYLCASSLSTDTQYFGPGTRLTVL.

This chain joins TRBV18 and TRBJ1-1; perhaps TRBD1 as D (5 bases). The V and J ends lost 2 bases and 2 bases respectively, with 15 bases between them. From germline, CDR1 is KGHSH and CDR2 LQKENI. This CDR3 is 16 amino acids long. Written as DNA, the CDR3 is TGTGCCAGCTCACCAGGCCGGAGGAGGGGAAACACTGAAGCTTTCTTT. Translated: CASSPGRRRGNTEAFF.